Shown below are 22 T cell receptor beta chains from a single sample sequenced in a study of cytomegalovirus exposure and HLA in healthy donors. Clones were read by immunoSEQ multiplex PCR, and TCRdb kept only the in-frame ones, dropping some. The repertoire includes fewer than 200,000 clones, roughly 86% of them detected once, and around 3.8% sits in the top ten. Sequencing input: PBMCs. These receptors were obtained from a man aged 18-30 years in good health and CMV-seropositive.

For this clone: One end of the junction varies from germline; a read error may be responsible. The V call is TRBV4-2, the J call TRBJ2-7; 8 bases are a match to TRBD1. This CDR3 has 13 residues. Germline CDR1 reads LGHNA; CDR2 reads YNFKEQ. The CDR3 nucleotides read TGTGCCAGCAGCGAAGACAGGGGTTACGAGCAGTACTTC. Translation gives CASSEDRGYEQYF.

The V gene is TRBV27, the J gene TRBJ1-2; D possibly corresponds to TRBD1 (5 bases). The CDR3 length is 14 residues. CDR1 is MNHEY, CDR2 SMNVEV, per germline (reference sequence). V lost 6 bases and J 4 bases, leaving 15 bases between the germline ends. CDR3 in amino acids: CASSPREALYGYTF. Here the CDR3 DNA reads TGTGCCAGCAGCCCCAGGGAGGCTCTCTATGGCTACACCTTC.

The chain links TRBV5-4 to TRBJ2-7; 12 bases are a match to TRBD2. After removal of 0 bases from V and 0 bases from J, the junction contained 4 bases not matched to a gene. The CDR3 covers 17 residues. Germline loops: CDR1 SGHNT, CDR2 YYREEE (reference sequence). This CDR3 reads CASSLALAGGLSYEQYF. The CDR3 DNA reads as TGTGCCAGCAGCTTGGCCCTAGCGGGAGGGCTCTCCTACGAGCAGTACTTC.

The chain uses TRBV15 and TRBJ2-5; the D gene is possibly TRBD2 (6 bases). Germline V CDR1 and CDR2: LNHNV, YYDKDF (reference sequence). Between the trimmed V and J ends, which lost 3 bases and 5 bases, there was a span of 10 bases. This CDR3 region has 13 residues. The CDR3 loop is CATSSTSTETQYF. CDR3 nucleotide sequence: TGTGCCACCAGCAGCACTAGCACGGAGACCCAGTACTTC.

The chain carries TRBV28 and TRBJ1-1; no reliable D call. In germline, CDR1 is MDHEN, CDR2 SYDVKM. This CDR3 spans 11 amino acids. V lost 10 bases to trimming and J lost 1 base, with 7 bases between them. The chain's CDR3 is CATLWNTEAFF. CDR3 coding DNA: TGTGCCACCCTATGGAACACTGAAGCTTTCTTT.

The chain couples TRBV28 to TRBJ1-2; 9 nucleotides align to TRBD1. Germline trimming cut 5 bases from V and 4 bases from J; bases unmatched to any gene: 8. The CDR3 runs 15 residues. The V gene's germline CDR1 is MDHEN and CDR2 SYDVKM. CDR3 region: CASSLPMTGGYGYTF. CDR3 nucleotides: TGTGCCAGCAGTCTACCTATGACAGGGGGCTATGGCTACACCTTC.

CDR3 nucleotides: TGTGCCAGCAGCGATAAGTCAGCGGGAGGTAGGCGGCATGAGCAGTTCTTC. Translating it yields CASSDKSAGGRRHEQFF. This sequence joins TRBV4-2 and TRBJ2-1; 9 nucleotides agree with TRBD2. The CDR3 contains 17 residues. CDR1 LGHNA and CDR2 YNFKEQ come from the germline V gene. Losses at the gene ends were 5 bases for V and 8 bases for J; bases not matched to a gene: 16.

The chain recombines TRBV7-3 with TRBJ2-1, with a tentative D call TRBD2 (5 bases). This CDR3 is built from 14 residues. Germline CDR1 SGHTA, CDR2 FQGTGA. V gave up 2 bases and J gave up 6 bases, with 11 bases separating them. CDR3 residues: CASSLPGLFNEQFF. CDR3 nucleotides: TGTGCCAGCAGCTTACCCGGACTCTTCAATGAGCAGTTCTTC.

The chain has TRBV7-9 and TRBJ1-2; D unclear. The CDR3 is 14 residues long. The V gene lost 2 bases and the J gene lost 2 bases, with 9 bases spanning the gap. Germline CDR1 and CDR2: SEHNR and FQNEAQ (reference sequence). The CDR3 loop is CASSLNAGNYGYTF. CDR3 bases: TGTGCCAGCAGCTTAAATGCAGGCAACTATGGCTACACCTTC.

The V and J genes are TRBV19 and TRBJ2-7, with D maybe TRBD1 (6 bases). The germline CDR1 and CDR2 sequences are LNHDA and SQIVND (reference sequence). The V and J ends lost 6 bases and 3 bases respectively, with 18 bases between them. This CDR3 is 15 amino acids long. The CDR3 coding sequence is TGTGCCAGTAGCCCCGGGGCAGGGGCTATCTACGAGCAGTACTTC. Amino acid sequence: CASSPGAGAIYEQYF.

Here the CDR3 DNA reads TGTGCCAGCAGCTTAAGGGTTGGACTAACCTCTGGAAACACCATATATTTT. Translating gives CASSLRVGLTSGNTIYF. The rearrangement joins TRBV13 to TRBJ1-3; unclear D gene. V gave up 2 bases and J gave up 0 bases, with 14 bases separating them. This CDR3 has 17 amino acids. Germline loops: CDR1 PRHDT, CDR2 FYEKMQ (reference sequence).

This clone was counted a single time. V is TRBV9 and J is TRBJ1-2, with 10 bases matching TRBD1. The V gene's germline CDR1 is SGDLS and CDR2 YYNGEE. After removal of 3 bases from V and 1 base from J, the junction contained 6 bases not matched to a gene. The CDR3 length is 16 residues. The CDR3 DNA is TGTGCCAGCAGCGCCGGCGGACAGGGGGATAACTATGGCTACACCTTC. Its protein is CASSAGGQGDNYGYTF.

The chain couples TRBV2 to TRBJ1-5; TRBD1 might be the D (6 bases). The V end lost 4 bases, the J end lost 0 bases, and 10 bases lay between the germline ends. The length of the CDR3 is 15 residues. CDR1 and CDR2 (germline): SNHLY, FYNNEI. The CDR3 DNA is TGTGCCAGCAGTGCGGGACATATTAGCAATCAGCCCCAGCATTTT. This gives the protein CASSAGHISNQPQHF.

The rearrangement links TRBV19 to TRBJ2-3; 7 bases align to TRBD1. The trim removed 4 bases at V and 1 base at J, leaving 2 bases unmatched. CDR3 length: 14 residues. CDR1 is LNHDA, CDR2 SQIVND, per germline (reference sequence). This chain's CDR3 is CASSRGQGTDTQYF. The CDR3 DNA reads TGTGCCAGTAGTAGAGGACAGGGCACAGATACGCAGTATTTT. The entire variable domain, with the rest obtained from reference TRBV19 and TRBJ2-3, is as follows: DGGITQSPKYLFRKEGQNVTLSCEQNLNHDAMYWYRQDPGQGLRLIYYSQIVNDFQKGDIAEGYSVSREKKESFPLTVTSAQKNPTAFYLCASSRGQGTDTQYFGPGTRLTVL.

In the case of this clone: One base away lies a much larger clone, so this may be a sequencing read error. The chain employs TRBV25-1 and TRBJ2-2; the match to TRBD1 covers 8 bases. Per the germline V gene, CDR1 is MGHDK and CDR2 is SYGVNS. The CDR3 consists of 14 residues. The CDR3 sequence is CTSSEGQDTGELFF. The CDR3 DNA is TGTACCAGCAGTGAGGGACAGGACACCGGGGAGCTGTTTTTT.

V gene TRBV27 combines with J gene TRBJ2-3; 11 bases agree with TRBD2. CDR1 and CDR2 (germline): MNHEY, SMNVEV (reference sequence). CDR3 length: 19 residues. J gave up 0 bases and V 6 bases, and 14 bases lay outside the gene matches. The CDR3 sequence: CASRPRLAGISTSTDTQYF. The DNA of the CDR3 is TGTGCCAGCAGACCGAGACTAGCGGGAATCTCTACTAGCACAGATACGCAGTATTTT.

The chain is built from TRBV5-6 and TRBJ2-7; a possible D gene is TRBD1 (6 bases). The V gene's germline CDR1 is SGHDT and CDR2 YYEEEE. The CDR3 extends over 15 amino acids. The V and J ends lost 0 bases and 1 base respectively, with 11 bases between them. In nucleotides, the CDR3 is TGTGCCAGCAGCTTGGATTGGACAGCATCCTACGAGCAGTACTTC. Its protein product is CASSLDWTASYEQYF.

The rearrangement uses TRBV5-6 and TRBJ2-7; 8 bases map to TRBD2. CDR1 is SGHDT, CDR2 YYEEEE, per germline. This CDR3 has 16 amino acids. With V trimmed by 4 bases and J by 7 bases, 16 bases remained unmatched. The CDR3 spells CASSPLGSGGPEEQYF. The CDR3 DNA follows: TGTGCCAGCAGCCCCCTGGGGTCGGGAGGGCCGGAGGAGCAGTACTTC.

The chain uses TRBV18 and TRBJ2-3, with 7 bases lining up with TRBD2. V lost 6 bases, J lost 0 bases, and 6 bases stayed unmatched. There are 15 residues in the CDR3. The germline V gene has CDR1 KGHSH and CDR2 LQKENI. The CDR3 loop reads CASSPPGGSTDTQYF. The CDR3 bases are TGTGCCAGCTCCCCCCCGGGAGGCAGCACAGATACGCAGTATTTT.

The V call is TRBV6-4, the J call TRBJ2-7; 7 nucleotides match TRBD1. V shed 0 bases and J 4 bases; nucleotides not matched to a gene: 9. From germline, CDR1 is MRHNA and CDR2 SNTAGT. This CDR3 is 16 amino acids long. CDR3 amino acids: CASSDSGTEPFYEQYF. For the CDR3, the DNA is TGTGCCAGCAGTGACTCAGGGACAGAACCCTTTTACGAGCAGTACTTC.

The V and J genes are TRBV28 and TRBJ1-1, with D unresolved. CDR3 length: 14 residues. V was cut by 1 base and J by 2 bases, with 8 bases left in between. Germline CDR1 reads MDHEN; CDR2 reads SYDVKM. CDR3 DNA: TGTGCCAGCAGTTTATCCGGGATTAACACTGAAGCTTTCTTT. This gives the protein CASSLSGINTEAFF. The full variable domain, in which reference TRBV28 and TRBJ1-1 provide the parts outside the CDR3, is DVKVTQSSRYLVKRTGEKVFLECVQDMDHENMFWYRQDPGLGLRLIYFSYDVKMKEKGDIPEGYSVSREKKERFSLILESASTNQTSMYLCASSLSGINTEAFFGQGTRLTVV.

The CDR3: CASSLDRLAGVHEQYF. The CDR3 coding sequence is TGTGCCAGCAGCTTAGACAGGCTAGCGGGAGTCCACGAGCAGTACTTC. This sequence joins TRBV11-2 and TRBJ2-7, with TRBD2 matching 10 bases. This CDR3 comprises 16 residues. CDR1 and CDR2 from the germline V gene are SGHAT and FQNNGV. Germline trimming cut 0 bases from V and 5 bases from J; bases unmatched to any gene: 7.